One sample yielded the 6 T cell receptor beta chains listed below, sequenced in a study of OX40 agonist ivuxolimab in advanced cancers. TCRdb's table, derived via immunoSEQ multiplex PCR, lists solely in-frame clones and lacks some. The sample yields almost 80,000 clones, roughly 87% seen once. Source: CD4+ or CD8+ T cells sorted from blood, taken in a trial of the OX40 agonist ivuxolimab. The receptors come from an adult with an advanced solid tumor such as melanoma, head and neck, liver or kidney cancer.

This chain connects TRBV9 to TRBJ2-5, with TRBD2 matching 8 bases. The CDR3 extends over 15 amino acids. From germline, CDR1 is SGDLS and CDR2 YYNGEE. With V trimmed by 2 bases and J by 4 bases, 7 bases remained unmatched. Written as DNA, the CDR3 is TGTGCCAGCAGCGTTAAGGGCACTAGCGGAGAGACCCAGTACTTC. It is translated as CASSVKGTSGETQYF. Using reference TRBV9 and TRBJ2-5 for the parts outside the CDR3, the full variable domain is DSGVTQTPKHLITATGQRVTLRCSPRSGDLSVYWYQQSLDQGLQFLIQYYNGEERAKGNILERFSAQQFPDLHSELNLSSLELGDSALYFCASSVKGTSGETQYFGPGTRLLVL.

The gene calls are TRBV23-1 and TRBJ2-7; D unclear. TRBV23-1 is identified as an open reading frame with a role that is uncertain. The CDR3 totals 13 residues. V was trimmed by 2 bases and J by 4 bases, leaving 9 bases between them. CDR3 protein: CASSQPRPYEQYF. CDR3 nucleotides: TGCGCCAGCAGTCAACCCAGACCGTACGAGCAGTACTTC.

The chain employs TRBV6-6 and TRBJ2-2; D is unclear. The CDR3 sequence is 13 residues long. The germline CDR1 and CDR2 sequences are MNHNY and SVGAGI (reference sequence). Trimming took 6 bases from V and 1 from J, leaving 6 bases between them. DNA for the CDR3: TGTGCCAGCAGCCTACAGAACACCGGGGAGCTGTTTTTT. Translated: CASSLQNTGELFF.

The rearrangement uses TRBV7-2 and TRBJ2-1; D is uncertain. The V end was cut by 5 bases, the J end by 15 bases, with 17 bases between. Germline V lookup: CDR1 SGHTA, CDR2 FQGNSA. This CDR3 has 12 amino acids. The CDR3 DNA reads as TGTGCCAGCAGCCCTGGTGGCACCACGGGGTTCTTC. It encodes CASSPGGTTGFF.

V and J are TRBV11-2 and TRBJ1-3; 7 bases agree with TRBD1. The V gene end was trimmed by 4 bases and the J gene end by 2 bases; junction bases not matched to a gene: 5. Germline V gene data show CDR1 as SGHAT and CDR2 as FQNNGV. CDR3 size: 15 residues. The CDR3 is CASSSLTGPGNTIYF. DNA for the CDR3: TGTGCCAGCAGCTCATTGACAGGGCCTGGAAACACCATATATTTT.

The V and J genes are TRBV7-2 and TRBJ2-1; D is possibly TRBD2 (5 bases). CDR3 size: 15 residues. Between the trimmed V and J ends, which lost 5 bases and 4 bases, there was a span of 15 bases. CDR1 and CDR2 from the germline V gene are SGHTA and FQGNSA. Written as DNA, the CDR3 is TGTGCCAGCAGCCCGGACTGGCGGCAATACAATGAGCAGTTCTTC. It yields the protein CASSPDWRQYNEQFF.